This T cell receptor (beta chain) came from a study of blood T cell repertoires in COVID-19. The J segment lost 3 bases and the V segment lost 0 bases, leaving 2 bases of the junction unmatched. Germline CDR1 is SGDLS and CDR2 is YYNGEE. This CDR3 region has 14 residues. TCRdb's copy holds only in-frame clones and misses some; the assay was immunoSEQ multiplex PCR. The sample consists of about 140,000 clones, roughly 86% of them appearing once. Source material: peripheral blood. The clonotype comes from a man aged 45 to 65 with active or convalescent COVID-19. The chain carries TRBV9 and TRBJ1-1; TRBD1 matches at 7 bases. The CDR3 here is CASSVATGDTEAFF. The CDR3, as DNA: TGTGCCAGCAGCGTAGCTACAGGGGACACTGAAGCTTTCTTT.